Detailed here is one T cell receptor (beta chain). Its antigen is currently unknown. In germline, CDR1 is MNHEY, CDR2 SMNVEV (reference sequence). The CDR3 is 16 residues long. V gave up 7 bases and J gave up 2 bases; unmatched junction bases: 10. The source of the sample is a study of T cell repertoires in cytomegalovirus infection. General study results and limits: In two of eight donors, the top clonotype was HLA-C-restricted CMV-specific.

From the reads, TCRdb called clonotypes with MiXCR, one entry per CDR3 protein. The repertoire has approximately 180,000 distinct CDR3 sequences, 9.5% of them found once; the top ten carry approximately 4.3%. The gene calls are TRBV27 and TRBJ2-4; 8 positions agree with TRBD2. The sequence came from a human donor in good health (CMV status not recorded). Some clones in this sample may be carry-over from other donors' samples. Sequenced sample: PBMCs. CDR3 bases: TGTGCCAGCACCCCACGGGGGGGCCCATCCAAAAACATTCAGTACTTC. Amino acid sequence: CASTPRGGPSKNIQYF.